A single T cell receptor (beta chain) is shown here with its context. Its antigen remains unknown. Clones were read by immunoSEQ multiplex PCR, and TCRdb kept only the in-frame ones, dropping some. The profile shows approximately 210,000 clones, approximately 72% of them singletons. This CDR3 is built from 14 residues. CDR1 is SQVTM, CDR2 ANQGSEA, per germline. V lost 7 bases and J 3 bases, leaving 19 bases between the germline ends. This specimen comes from a study of cytotoxic CD8 clonotypes in ibrutinib-treated CLL. Study summary: Response samples were obtained once patients had received a median around 12 months of treatment, range 6 to 36. Study findings and constraints: Rising at ibrutinib response, clonality subsequently fell back toward baseline at progression. Sustained-remission and progressing patients were not sampled at matched times.

The source was PBMCs, collected after 24 months of ibrutinib treatment. The chain uses TRBV29-1 and TRBJ2-7; a weak D match, TRBD1 (6 bases). The origin of this receptor is a human donor with chronic lymphocytic leukemia. Written as DNA, the CDR3 is TGCAGCGCCGCGAGGACAGACAGACGCTACGAGCAGTACTTC. As protein: CSAARTDRRYEQYF.